A selection of T cell receptor beta chains follows, all from one sample in a study of identical twins. TCRdb re-derived calls from the 5' RACE reads in MiXCR, one entry per CDR3 protein. The sample records approximately 500,000 distinct CDR3 sequences, over 12% being singletons. These data were also filed under a second study, of yellow fever vaccine responses in identical twins.

Material for sequencing was CD4+ T cells sorted from blood. The origin of the receptors is a woman aged 18-29 years in good health. CDR3s include the opening cysteine and the closing phenylalanine or tryptophan. D genes are given only for firm matches. Size is stated for part of the rows, as once, few or many counts, or as a class when the clone is expanded.

clone_size: NA; cdr3_length: 15; d_call: NA; v_call: TRBV20-1; j_call: TRBJ2-5; cdr3_aa: CSAKRLQGSQETQYF; cdr3_nt: TGCAGTGCTAAAAGGCTCCAGGGCAGCCAAGAGACCCAGTACTTC
clone_size: many; cdr3_length: 12; d_call: TRBD2; v_call: TRBV29-1; j_call: TRBJ2-5; cdr3_aa: CSAFGTTETQYF; cdr3_nt: TGCAGCGCTTTTGGGACTACAGAGACCCAGTACTTC
clone_size: once; cdr3_length: 14; d_call: TRBD1; v_call: TRBV7-9; j_call: TRBJ1-5; cdr3_aa: CASSQDRTAQPQHF; cdr3_nt: TGTGCCAGCAGCCAGGACAGGACGGCCCAGCCCCAGCATTTT
clone_size: NA; cdr3_length: 13; d_call: NA; v_call: TRBV6-1; j_call: TRBJ1-1; cdr3_aa: CASSADRYTEAFF; cdr3_nt: TGTGCCAGCAGTGCAGACAGATACACTGAAGCTTTCTTT
clone_size: NA; cdr3_length: 14; d_call: NA; v_call: TRBV6-4; j_call: TRBJ1-1; cdr3_aa: CASRVTTANTEAFF; cdr3_nt: TGTGCCAGCAGAGTAACTACAGCGAACACTGAAGCTTTCTTT
clone_size: NA; cdr3_length: 15; d_call: TRBD2; v_call: TRBV4-2; j_call: TRBJ2-5; cdr3_aa: CASRPGLAGAETQYF; cdr3_nt: TGTGCCAGCAGACCGGGACTAGCGGGGGCAGAGACCCAGTACTTC
clone_size: many; cdr3_length: 15; d_call: NA; v_call: TRBV5-1; j_call: TRBJ2-5; cdr3_aa: CASSDRDPRRETQYF; cdr3_nt: TGCGCCAGCAGCGACCGGGACCCCCGTAGGGAGACCCAGTACTTC
clone_size: NA; cdr3_length: 15; d_call: NA; v_call: TRBV6-1; j_call: TRBJ2-3; cdr3_aa: CAGSRTSRGTDTQYF; cdr3_nt: TGTGCCGGCAGTCGAACTAGCCGAGGGACAGATACGCAGTATTTT
clone_size: NA; cdr3_length: 14; d_call: TRBD1; v_call: TRBV6-1; j_call: TRBJ2-2; cdr3_aa: CASTQGVATGELFF; cdr3_nt: TGTGCCAGCACACAGGGGGTAGCCACCGGGGAGCTGTTTTTT
clone_size: few; cdr3_length: 15; d_call: NA; v_call: TRBV24-1; j_call: TRBJ2-3; cdr3_aa: CATSDLASDADTQYF; cdr3_nt: TGTGCCACCAGTGATTTGGCTAGCGACGCAGATACGCAGTATTTT
clone_size: NA; cdr3_length: 14; d_call: NA; v_call: TRBV7-2; j_call: TRBJ2-5; cdr3_aa: CASSRRVGEETQYF; cdr3_nt: TGTGCCAGCAGCCGTAGGGTGGGGGAAGAGACCCAGTACTTC
clone_size: few; cdr3_length: 15; d_call: NA; v_call: TRBV4-1; j_call: TRBJ1-2; cdr3_aa: CASSQEGGAGYGYTF; cdr3_nt: TGCGCCAGCAGCCAGGAGGGCGGCGCCGGCTATGGCTACACCTTC
clone_size: few; cdr3_length: 14; d_call: TRBD2; v_call: TRBV12-3/TRBV12-4; j_call: TRBJ2-2; cdr3_aa: CATRLAVSGGELFF; cdr3_nt: TGTGCCACAAGACTAGCGGTCTCTGGCGGGGAGCTGTTTTTT
clone_size: NA; cdr3_length: 12; d_call: NA; v_call: TRBV6-5; j_call: TRBJ1-4; cdr3_aa: CASRSPNEKLFF; cdr3_nt: TGTGCCAGCAGGAGTCCTAATGAAAAACTGTTTTTT
clone_size: few; cdr3_length: 13; d_call: TRBD1; v_call: TRBV2; j_call: TRBJ1-1; cdr3_aa: CASTGTVNTEAFF; cdr3_nt: TGTGCCAGCACTGGGACAGTGAACACTGAAGCTTTCTTT
clone_size: few; cdr3_length: 14; d_call: TRBD2; v_call: TRBV28; j_call: TRBJ2-7; cdr3_aa: CASSSKRDSYEQYF; cdr3_nt: TGTGCCAGCAGTTCTAAGCGGGACTCCTACGAGCAGTACTTC
clone_size: many; cdr3_length: 14; d_call: TRBD2; v_call: TRBV12-3/TRBV12-4; j_call: TRBJ2-7; cdr3_aa: CASSPGLAVYEQYF; cdr3_nt: TGTGCCAGCAGTCCGGGACTAGCGGTATACGAGCAGTACTTC
clone_size: NA; cdr3_length: 13; d_call: TRBD2; v_call: TRBV20-1; j_call: TRBJ2-5; cdr3_aa: CSAVPGGAETQYF; cdr3_nt: TGCAGTGCTGTTCCCGGGGGGGCAGAGACCCAGTACTTC
clone_size: many; cdr3_length: 12; d_call: NA; v_call: TRBV6-5; j_call: TRBJ1-1; cdr3_aa: CASSSGDTEAFF; cdr3_nt: TGTGCCAGCAGTTCCGGGGACACTGAAGCTTTCTTT
clone_size: many; cdr3_length: 14; d_call: TRBD2; v_call: TRBV12-3/TRBV12-4; j_call: TRBJ2-2; cdr3_aa: CASRLAGDTGELFF; cdr3_nt: TGTGCCAGCAGGTTAGCGGGAGACACCGGGGAGCTGTTTTTT
clone_size: few; cdr3_length: 14; d_call: NA; v_call: TRBV4-2; j_call: TRBJ2-7; cdr3_aa: CASSQGGSVDEQYF; cdr3_nt: TGTGCCAGCAGCCAAGGGGGGTCAGTTGACGAGCAGTACTTC
clone_size: many; cdr3_length: 11; d_call: NA; v_call: TRBV12-3/TRBV12-4; j_call: TRBJ2-2; cdr3_aa: CASTASGELFF; cdr3_nt: TGTGCCAGCACTGCGTCCGGGGAGCTGTTTTTT
clone_size: many; cdr3_length: 14; d_call: NA; v_call: TRBV12-3/TRBV12-4; j_call: TRBJ1-4; cdr3_aa: CASSFRGAGEKLFF; cdr3_nt: TGTGCCAGCAGTTTCAGGGGCGCCGGAGAAAAACTGTTTTTT
clone_size: NA; cdr3_length: 11; d_call: NA; v_call: TRBV28; j_call: TRBJ1-1; cdr3_aa: CASRTSTEAFF; cdr3_nt: TGTGCCAGCAGGACAAGCACTGAAGCTTTCTTT
clone_size: NA; cdr3_length: 13; d_call: NA; v_call: TRBV3-1; j_call: TRBJ1-5; cdr3_aa: CASSPSTGRPQHF; cdr3_nt: TGTGCCAGCAGCCCAAGCACTGGGAGGCCCCAGCATTTT
clone_size: few; cdr3_length: 13; d_call: NA; v_call: TRBV12-3/TRBV12-4; j_call: TRBJ2-7; cdr3_aa: CASSFGHSYEQYF; cdr3_nt: TGTGCCAGCAGTTTCGGGCACTCCTACGAGCAGTACTTC
clone_size: few; cdr3_length: 14; d_call: NA; v_call: TRBV5-1; j_call: TRBJ2-3; cdr3_aa: CASSQRYGGDTQYF; cdr3_nt: TGCGCCAGCAGCCAACGGTACGGCGGAGATACGCAGTATTTT
clone_size: few; cdr3_length: 16; d_call: TRBD1; v_call: TRBV10-3; j_call: TRBJ1-1; cdr3_aa: CAISESQTGMGTEAFF; cdr3_nt: TGTGCCATCAGTGAGTCCCAGACAGGGATGGGCACTGAAGCTTTCTTT
clone_size: many; cdr3_length: 14; d_call: TRBD1; v_call: TRBV12-3/TRBV12-4; j_call: TRBJ1-2; cdr3_aa: CASSSQGATDGYTF; cdr3_nt: TGTGCCAGCAGTTCTCAGGGGGCCACTGATGGCTACACCTTC
clone_size: few; cdr3_length: 14; d_call: NA; v_call: TRBV6-5; j_call: TRBJ2-3; cdr3_aa: CASSSSALRDTQYF; cdr3_nt: TGTGCCAGCAGTTCTAGCGCTCTTAGAGATACGCAGTATTTT
clone_size: many; cdr3_length: 14; d_call: TRBD1; v_call: TRBV11-2; j_call: TRBJ1-1; cdr3_aa: CASSLGQGRTEAFF; cdr3_nt: TGTGCCAGCAGCTTAGGACAGGGGAGGACTGAAGCTTTCTTT
clone_size: few; cdr3_length: 14; d_call: NA; v_call: TRBV10-3; j_call: TRBJ2-1; cdr3_aa: CAISGGVAYNEQFF; cdr3_nt: TGTGCCATCAGTGGGGGGGTCGCCTACAATGAGCAGTTCTTC
clone_size: NA; cdr3_length: 15; d_call: NA; v_call: TRBV7-8; j_call: TRBJ2-4; cdr3_aa: CASSLGGPSVHIQYF; cdr3_nt: TGTGCCAGCAGCTTAGGTGGGCCTAGCGTGCACATTCAGTACTTC
clone_size: few; cdr3_length: 14; d_call: NA; v_call: TRBV7-6; j_call: TRBJ2-6; cdr3_aa: CASSLRSGANVLTF; cdr3_nt: TGTGCCAGCAGCTTAAGGTCTGGGGCCAACGTCCTGACTTTC
clone_size: NA; cdr3_length: 15; d_call: TRBD2; v_call: TRBV20-1; j_call: TRBJ2-3; cdr3_aa: CSARDGGGALDTQYF; cdr3_nt: TGCAGTGCTAGAGATGGCGGGGGGGCCCTAGATACGCAGTATTTT
clone_size: NA; cdr3_length: 14; d_call: NA; v_call: TRBV13; j_call: TRBJ2-7; cdr3_aa: CASSFGGELYEQYF; cdr3_nt: TGTGCCAGCAGCTTCGGCGGAGAACTCTACGAGCAGTACTTC
clone_size: few; cdr3_length: 16; d_call: NA; v_call: TRBV5-1; j_call: TRBJ2-2; cdr3_aa: CASSLPGADGTGELFF; cdr3_nt: TGCGCCAGCAGCTTACCCGGGGCAGACGGAACCGGGGAGCTGTTTTTT
clone_size: NA; cdr3_length: 16; d_call: NA; v_call: TRBV24-1; j_call: TRBJ2-1; cdr3_aa: CATSDRGRGSYNEQFF; cdr3_nt: TGTGCCACCAGTGACCGGGGGCGAGGTTCCTACAATGAGCAGTTCTTC
clone_size: NA; cdr3_length: 17; d_call: NA; v_call: TRBV20-1; j_call: TRBJ1-6; cdr3_aa: CSARDLRAALFDSPLHF; cdr3_nt: TGCAGTGCTAGAGATCTTCGGGCCGCCTTATTCGATTCACCCCTCCACTTT
clone_size: NA; cdr3_length: 11; d_call: NA; v_call: TRBV5-1; j_call: TRBJ2-7; cdr3_aa: CASSPVYEQYF; cdr3_nt: TGCGCCAGCAGCCCGGTCTACGAGCAGTACTTC
clone_size: few; cdr3_length: 16; d_call: TRBD2; v_call: TRBV5-1; j_call: TRBJ2-1; cdr3_aa: CASSDATPGLAVEQFF; cdr3_nt: TGCGCCAGCAGCGATGCCACACCGGGACTAGCAGTTGAGCAGTTCTTC
clone_size: NA; cdr3_length: 13; d_call: NA; v_call: TRBV3-1; j_call: TRBJ1-6; cdr3_aa: CASSQGLNSPLHF; cdr3_nt: TGTGCCAGCAGCCAGGGACTTAATTCACCCCTCCACTTT